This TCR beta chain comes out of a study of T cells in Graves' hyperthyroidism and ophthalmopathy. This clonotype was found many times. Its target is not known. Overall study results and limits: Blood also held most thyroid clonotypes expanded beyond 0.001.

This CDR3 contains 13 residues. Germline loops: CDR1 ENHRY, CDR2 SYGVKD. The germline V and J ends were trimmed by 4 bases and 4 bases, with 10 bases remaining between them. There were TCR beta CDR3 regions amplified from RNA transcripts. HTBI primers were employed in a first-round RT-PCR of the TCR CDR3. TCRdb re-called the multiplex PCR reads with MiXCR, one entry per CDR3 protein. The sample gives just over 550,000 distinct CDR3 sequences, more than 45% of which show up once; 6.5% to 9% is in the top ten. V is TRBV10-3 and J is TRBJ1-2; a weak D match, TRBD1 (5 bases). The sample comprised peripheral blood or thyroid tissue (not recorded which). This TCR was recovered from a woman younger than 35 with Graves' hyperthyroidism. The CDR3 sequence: CAISGGGVYGYTF. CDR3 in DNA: TGTGCCATCAGTGGGGGCGGAGTCTATGGCTACACCTTC.